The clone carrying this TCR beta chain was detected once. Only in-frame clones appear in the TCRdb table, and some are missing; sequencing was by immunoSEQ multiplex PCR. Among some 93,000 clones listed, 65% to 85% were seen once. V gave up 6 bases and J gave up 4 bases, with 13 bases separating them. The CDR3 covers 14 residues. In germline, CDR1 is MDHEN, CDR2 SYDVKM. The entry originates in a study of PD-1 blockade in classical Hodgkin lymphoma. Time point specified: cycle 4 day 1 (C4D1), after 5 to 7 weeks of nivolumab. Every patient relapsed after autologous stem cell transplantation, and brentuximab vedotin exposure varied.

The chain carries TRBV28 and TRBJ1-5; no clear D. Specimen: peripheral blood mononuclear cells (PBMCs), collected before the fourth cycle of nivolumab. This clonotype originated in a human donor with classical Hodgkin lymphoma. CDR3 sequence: CASRDSGDNQPQHF. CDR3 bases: TGTGCCAGCAGAGATTCAGGTGATAATCAGCCCCAGCATTTT.